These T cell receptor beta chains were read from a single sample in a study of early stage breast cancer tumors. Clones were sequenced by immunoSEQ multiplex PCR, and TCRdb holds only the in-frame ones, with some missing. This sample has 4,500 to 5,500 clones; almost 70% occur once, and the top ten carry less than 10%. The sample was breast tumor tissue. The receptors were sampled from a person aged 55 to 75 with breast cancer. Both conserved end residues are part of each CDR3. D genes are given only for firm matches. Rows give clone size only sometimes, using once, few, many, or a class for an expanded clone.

CASSSPGLVVFGVEQFF | TRBD2 | . | TRBJ2-1 | TRBV27
CASSSPGATYEQYF | . | . | TRBJ2-7 | TRBV5-6
CSVEKQDYGYTF | . | . | TRBJ1-2 | TRBV29-1
CASSLTTGQGALGYGYTF | TRBD1 | few | TRBJ1-2 | TRBV5-1
CASSERRAGGPAGELFF | TRBD2 | once | TRBJ2-2 | TRBV2
CASSHRGTDTQYF | . | once | TRBJ2-3 | TRBV11-3
CAIRVRGDTEAFF | . | large | TRBJ1-1 | TRBV10-3
CASSRAPEGTGELFF | . | . | TRBJ2-2 | TRBV6-5
CASSLALAGSRIEQYF | TRBD2 | . | TRBJ2-7 | TRBV7-9
CASSIGGYNEQFF | . | few | TRBJ2-1 | TRBV7-9
CASSQRRGYLTPYEQYF | . | . | TRBJ2-7 | TRBV14
CASSLLSGGAEQFF | . | . | TRBJ2-1 | TRBV11-2
CASSSRTSRAFF | . | once | TRBJ1-1 | TRBV9
CASNDRGQRVGYTF | TRBD1 | . | TRBJ1-2 | TRBV2
CASLPGQFMNTEAFF | TRBD1 | . | TRBJ1-1 | TRBV5-8
CASSSTGTNYNEQFF | TRBD2 | . | TRBJ2-1 | TRBV7-2
CASSSGQGNYYEQYF | TRBD1 | . | TRBJ2-7 | TRBV18
CASSLGTGSYEQYF | TRBD1 | . | TRBJ2-7 | TRBV7-6
CASLGPETGLVTDTQYF | . | . | TRBJ2-3 | TRBV2
CAVPGLSSYEQYF | . | medium-sized | TRBJ2-7 | TRBV2
CASSSQSSYNEQFF | . | . | TRBJ2-1 | TRBV5-1
CASSVRDRGSRTDTQYF | TRBD1 | . | TRBJ2-3 | TRBV10-2
CASSPPGGTYNEQFF | . | . | TRBJ2-1 | TRBV13
CATSRERVYGYTF | . | . | TRBJ1-2 | TRBV15
CASSSSSPTVGTEAFF | . | . | TRBJ1-1 | TRBV28
CASSLYPPQGATYEQYF | TRBD1 | . | TRBJ2-7 | TRBV27
CASSYSQGTDTQYF | . | . | TRBJ2-3 | TRBV6-5
CASSQDPGGQGPIYGYTF | . | once | TRBJ1-2 | TRBV4-1
CASSLGSWWDTDTQYF | . | . | TRBJ2-3 | TRBV11-2
CASSGPGRLDTQYF | . | few | TRBJ2-3 | TRBV6-1
CASSARGEAQYF | . | . | TRBJ2-5 | TRBV7-9
CASSYPGGSGGLREQYF | TRBD2 | . | TRBJ2-7 | TRBV7-9
CASSLSVSGGGGANVLTF | TRBD2 | few | TRBJ2-6 | TRBV27
CASSTTENTEAFF | . | few | TRBJ1-1 | TRBV7-7
CASSLEDRGRAFF | . | . | TRBJ1-1 | TRBV7-2
CSGRQGGNTEAFF | . | . | TRBJ1-1 | TRBV29-1
CASSLQLGTDYEQYF | TRBD1 | once | TRBJ2-7 | TRBV5-1
CASSYLGGGQYF | . | . | TRBJ2-4 | TRBV6-5
CASSWGQPRSSTNEKLFF | TRBD1 | few | TRBJ1-4 | TRBV5-1
CASSLARSGSLNEQYF | TRBD2 | . | TRBJ2-7 | TRBV7-9
CAWSVSGGNTIYF | . | . | TRBJ1-3 | TRBV30
CATSRDNGLGSPLHF | . | . | TRBJ1-6 | TRBV15
CSVEGQDRAETQYF | TRBD1 | few | TRBJ2-5 | TRBV29-1
CASSSGGWYEQYF | TRBD1 | few | TRBJ2-7 | TRBV14
CASSPTSGSRNEQFF | TRBD2 | . | TRBJ2-1 | TRBV18
CASQDASDEQYF | . | . | TRBJ2-7 | TRBV7-9
CASSIRTGGAQGEQFF | TRBD2 | . | TRBJ2-1 | TRBV9